This entry lists 18 T cell receptor beta chains sequenced from one sample in a study of Ad26.COV2.S vaccination and SARS-CoV-2 variants. Treatment of the sample: 19 received Ad26.COV2.S at low or high dose, single or two shots; roughly five received placebo; per-sample allocation not given. The samples date from day 63 after the first vaccine or placebo injection. TCRdb's copy holds only in-frame clones and misses some; the assay was immunoSEQ multiplex PCR. The top ten hold roughly 1.7% of the sample, which has a few hundred thousand clones, 92% seen once. Material: peripheral blood, obtained in a trial of Ad26.COV2.S vaccine versus placebo. The receptor set was obtained from a person aged 18-65 years who received the Ad26.COV2.S COVID-19 vaccine or a placebo.

The genes are TRBV9 and TRBJ2-3; 9 nucleotides line up with TRBD1. From germline, CDR1 is SGDLS and CDR2 YYNGEE. The V gene end was trimmed by 0 bases and the J gene end by 3 bases; junction bases not matched to a gene: 5. This CDR3 spans 16 amino acids. The CDR3 reads CASSVAGTGRTDTQYF. In nucleotides, the CDR3 is TGTGCCAGCAGCGTAGCCGGGACAGGGCGAACAGATACGCAGTATTTT.

The chain combines TRBV28 with TRBJ2-6, with a weak D call TRBD2 (6 bases). V was shortened by 4 bases and J by 0 bases, with 13 bases between the two germline ends. Germline CDR1 MDHEN, CDR2 SYDVKM. The CDR3 covers 17 residues. The CDR3 spells CASSYGTPDSGANVLTF. In DNA, the CDR3 is TGTGCCAGCAGTTACGGGACTCCGGACTCTGGGGCCAACGTCCTGACTTTC.

The V call is TRBV11-2, the J call TRBJ2-7; TRBD1 is a possible D gene (6 bases). The CDR3 sequence is 13 residues long. Germline V lookup: CDR1 SGHAT, CDR2 FQNNGV. Trimming cost V 5 bases and J 3 bases, with 11 bases left between them. In DNA, the CDR3 is TGTGCCAGCAGCCCCGACAGGCACTACGAGCAGTACTTC. Its protein product is CASSPDRHYEQYF.

The chain has TRBV6-5 and TRBJ1-3; D call uncertain. Germline V gene data show CDR1 as MNHEY and CDR2 as SVGAGI. The CDR3 length is 16 residues. V was trimmed by 2 bases and J by 4 bases, leaving 15 bases between them. In DNA form, the CDR3 reads TGTGCCAGCAGTTACAAGCCTAGCCCGGGAGGAAACACCATATATTTT. The encoded protein is CASSYKPSPGGNTIYF.

This clone was detected only once. The rearrangement uses TRBV19 and TRBJ1-5; D not certain. With 3 bases removed from V and 0 bases from J, the gap between germline ends came to 18 bases. This CDR3 is built from 18 residues. Looked up from germline, CDR1 is LNHDA and CDR2 is SQIVND (reference sequence). CDR3 region: CASSMVPPALYSNQPQHF. The CDR3 DNA sequence: TGTGCCAGTAGTATGGTGCCCCCGGCACTTTATAGCAATCAGCCCCAGCATTTT.

This rearrangement joins TRBV28 to TRBJ2-2; D is undetermined. Germline V lookup: CDR1 MDHEN, CDR2 SYDVKM. This CDR3 has 12 residues. The ends were cut back, 11 bases at V and 0 bases at J, with 7 bases in the middle. CDR3 bases: TGTGCCCTAAATTCGAACACCGGGGAGCTGTTTTTT. This encodes CALNSNTGELFF.

V usage is TRBV10-2 and J usage is TRBJ2-3; D gene unclear. V was cut by 0 bases and J by 4 bases, with 11 bases left in between. The CDR3 sequence is 15 residues long. CDR1 and CDR2 from the germline V gene are WSHSY and SAAADI. CDR3 residues: CASSESGRQSDTQYF. CDR3 DNA sequence: TGCGCCAGCAGTGAGTCGGGCAGGCAATCAGATACGCAGTATTTT.

This clone was seen only once. This chain connects TRBV18 to TRBJ2-1; 11 bases agree with TRBD2. Germline CDR1 is KGHSH and CDR2 is LQKENI. The trim removed 4 bases at V and 9 bases at J, leaving 11 bases unmatched. The CDR3 sequence is 16 residues long. For the CDR3, the DNA is TGTGCCAGCTCACTATATAGCGGGGGGGCCGAAGTTGAGCAGTTCTTC. Its protein product is CASSLYSGGAEVEQFF. Drawing the rest from reference TRBV18 and TRBJ2-1, the complete variable domain is NAGVMQNPRHLVRRRGQEARLRCSPMKGHSHVYWYRQLPEEGLKFMVYLQKENIIDESGMPKERFSAEFPKEGPSILRIQQVVRGDSAAYFCASSLYSGGAEVEQFFGPGTRLTVL.

This chain links TRBV4-3 with TRBJ2-7; 9 bases agree with TRBD1. The junction had 14 bases not matched to a gene; V was cut back by 1 base and J by 4 bases. The length of the CDR3 is 18 residues. The germline gives CDR1 LGHNA, CDR2 YSLEER. The DNA for the CDR3 is TGCGCCAGCAGCCAAGGCTTCGGAGGGTCGGGACAGGGATACGAGCAGTACTTC. This codes for CASSQGFGGSGQGYEQYF.

The rearrangement uses TRBV19 and TRBJ2-3, with D unresolved. Trimming took 6 bases from V and 0 from J, leaving 4 bases between them. The CDR3 covers 12 residues. Germline CDR1 reads LNHDA; CDR2 reads SQIVND (reference sequence). For the CDR3, the DNA is TGTGCCAGTAGACAGAGCACAGATACGCAGTATTTT. Amino acid sequence: CASRQSTDTQYF. Based on the CDR3 plus reference TRBV19 and TRBJ2-3, the full variable domain is DGGITQSPKYLFRKEGQNVTLSCEQNLNHDAMYWYRQDPGQGLRLIYYSQIVNDFQKGDIAEGYSVSREKKESFPLTVTSAQKNPTAFYLCASRQSTDTQYFGPGTRLTVL.

The chain employs TRBV15 and TRBJ2-3; 9 nucleotides agree with TRBD2. Trimming cost V 0 bases and J 2 bases; bases outside gene matches: 9. The CDR3 is 18 amino acids. Germline assignment: CDR1 LNHNV and CDR2 YYDKDF (reference sequence). As DNA, the CDR3 is TGTGCCACCAGCAGAGACCCAATAGCGGGGGCGACCACAGATACGCAGTATTTT. Translating gives CATSRDPIAGATTDTQYF. Drawing the rest from reference TRBV15 and TRBJ2-3, the complete variable domain is DAMVIQNPRYQVTQFGKPVTLSCSQTLNHNVMYWYQQKSSQAPKLLFHYYDKDFNNEADTPDNFQSRRPNTSFCFLDIRSPGLGDTAMYLCATSRDPIAGATTDTQYFGPGTRLTVL.

V usage is TRBV19 and J usage is TRBJ1-6; D uncertain. This CDR3 is built from 14 residues. Deletions cut 1 base from V and 7 bases from J, with 8 bases between. Germline CDR1 is LNHDA and CDR2 is SQIVND (reference sequence). CDR3 protein: CASSIVGKNSPLHF. For the CDR3, the DNA is TGTGCCAGTAGTATAGTAGGGAAAAATTCACCCCTCCACTTT.

The chain links TRBV2 to TRBJ1-4; D remains ambiguous. Trimming took 4 bases from V and 5 from J, leaving 14 bases between them. Germline lookup yields CDR1 SNHLY and CDR2 FYNNEI. The CDR3 runs 15 residues. DNA for the CDR3: TGTGCCAGCAGTGGGCAAAGCCCGGAAAATGAAAAACTGTTTTTT. Translated, it gives CASSGQSPENEKLFF.

V is TRBV7-9 and J is TRBJ1-2; D uncertain. CDR3 length: 14 residues. The V gene's germline CDR1 is SEHNR and CDR2 FQNEAQ (reference sequence). Trimming shortened V by 1 base and J by 8 bases, and 14 bases separated the two germline ends. The CDR3: CASSLGWAREGYTF. DNA for the CDR3: TGTGCCAGCAGCTTAGGTTGGGCTCGCGAAGGCTACACCTTC.

In nucleotides, the CDR3 is TGCGCCAGCAGCCAAGAGACCCAGGGGATATCGTGGCAGTACTTC. Protein product: CASSQETQGISWQYF. V usage is TRBV4-3 and J usage is TRBJ2-7; tentative D call: TRBD1 (6 bases). CDR3 length equals 15 residues. Germline assignment: CDR1 LGHNA and CDR2 YSLEER. V was cut by 0 bases and J by 9 bases, with 18 bases left in between.

This clone appeared a single time. J is TRBJ2-1 and V is TRBV27; D could derive from TRBD1 or TRBD2 (6 bases each). V lost 5 bases and J 0 bases, leaving 20 bases between the germline ends. The CDR3 contains 18 residues. Germline V gene lookup returns CDR1 MNHEY and CDR2 SMNVEV (reference sequence). Here the CDR3 reads CASSGTFLGGHSYNEQFF. In nucleotides, the CDR3 is TGTGCCAGCAGTGGGACCTTCTTAGGGGGGCACTCCTACAATGAGCAGTTCTTC.

The chain joins TRBV10-1 to TRBJ2-3; 9 positions agree with TRBD2. CDR1 WNHNN and CDR2 SYGVQD come from the germline V gene (reference sequence). The CDR3 sequence is 16 residues long. Trimming cost V 0 bases and J 6 bases; bases outside gene matches: 7. The CDR3 protein is CASSESVRGGPDTQYF. CDR3 nucleotides: TGCGCCAGCAGTGAGTCGGTGCGGGGGGGGCCGGATACGCAGTATTTT.

This clone was detected only a few times. The chain joins TRBV2 to TRBJ1-6, with D perhaps matching TRBD1 (6 bases). Germline V gene data show CDR1 as SNHLY and CDR2 as FYNNEI. This CDR3 has 15 residues. V lost 4 bases to trimming and J lost 9 bases, with 16 bases between them. As DNA, the CDR3 is TGTGCCAGCAGTGTCCGGGACACCCAGGGTTCACCCCTCCACTTT. Translation gives CASSVRDTQGSPLHF.